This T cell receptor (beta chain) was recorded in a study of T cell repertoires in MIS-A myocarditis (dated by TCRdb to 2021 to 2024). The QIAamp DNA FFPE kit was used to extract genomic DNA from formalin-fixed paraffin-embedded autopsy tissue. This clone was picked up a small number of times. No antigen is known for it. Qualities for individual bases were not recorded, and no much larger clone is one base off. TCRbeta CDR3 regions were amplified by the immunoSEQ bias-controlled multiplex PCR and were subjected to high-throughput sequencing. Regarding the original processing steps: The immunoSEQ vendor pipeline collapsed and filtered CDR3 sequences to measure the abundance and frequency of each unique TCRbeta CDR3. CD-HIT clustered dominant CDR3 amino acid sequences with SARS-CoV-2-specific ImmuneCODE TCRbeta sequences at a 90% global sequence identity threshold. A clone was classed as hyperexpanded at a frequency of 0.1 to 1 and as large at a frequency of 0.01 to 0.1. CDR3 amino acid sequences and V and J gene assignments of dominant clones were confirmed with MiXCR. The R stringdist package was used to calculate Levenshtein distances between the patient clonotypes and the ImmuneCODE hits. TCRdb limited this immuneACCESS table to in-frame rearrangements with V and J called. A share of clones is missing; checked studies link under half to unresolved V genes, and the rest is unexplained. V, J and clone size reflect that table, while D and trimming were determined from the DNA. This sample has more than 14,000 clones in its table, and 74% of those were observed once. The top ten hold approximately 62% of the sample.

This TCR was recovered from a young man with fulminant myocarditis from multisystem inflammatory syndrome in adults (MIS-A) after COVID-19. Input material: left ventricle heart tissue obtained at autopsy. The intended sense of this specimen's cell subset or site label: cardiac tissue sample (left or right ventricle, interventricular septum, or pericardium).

The nucleotide sequence is TGTGCCAGCAGCTTAGATTTAGGGAGCAATCAGCCCCAGCATTTT. The translation is CASSLDLGSNQPQHF. The rearranged chain carries TRBV11-2 and TRBJ1-5, with the D gene call left open. The germline V gene encodes CDR1 SGHAT and CDR2 FQNNGV. V and J are truncated by 0 bases and 1 base respectively, leaving an intervening sequence of 7 bases. Including the terminal cysteine and phenylalanine, the CDR3 comprises 15 residues. Only the CDR3 region is kept as DNA, spanning 45 bases read in frame from base 1. The full variable domain, completed from the reference TRBV11-2 and TRBJ1-5 proteins outside the CDR3, reads EAGVAQSPRYKIIEKRQSVAFWCNPISGHATLYWYQQILGQGPKLLIQFQNNGVVDDSQLPKDRFSAERLKGVDSTLKIQPAKLEDSAVYLCASSLDLGSNQPQHFGDGTRLSIL.